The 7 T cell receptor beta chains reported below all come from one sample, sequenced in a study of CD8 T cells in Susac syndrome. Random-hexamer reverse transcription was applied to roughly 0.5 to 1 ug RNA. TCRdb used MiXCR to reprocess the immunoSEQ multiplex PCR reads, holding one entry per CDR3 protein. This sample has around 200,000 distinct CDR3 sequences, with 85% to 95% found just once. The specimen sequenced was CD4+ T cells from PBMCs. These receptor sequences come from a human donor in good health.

CDR3 sequence: CASSRDRSTKAFF. The DNA for the CDR3 is TGTGCCAGCAGCCGTGACAGGTCCACCAAAGCTTTCTTT. The V and J genes are TRBV14 and TRBJ1-1, with TRBD1 as a possible D gene (6 bases). In germline, CDR1 is SGHDN, CDR2 FVKESK. V shed 4 bases and J shed 9 bases, with 15 bases lying between them. This CDR3 comprises 13 residues.

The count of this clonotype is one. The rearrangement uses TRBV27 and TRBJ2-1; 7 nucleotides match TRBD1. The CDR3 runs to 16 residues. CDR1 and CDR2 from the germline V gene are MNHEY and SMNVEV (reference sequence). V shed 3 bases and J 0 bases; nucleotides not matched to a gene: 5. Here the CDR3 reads CASSFQDRLSYNEQFF. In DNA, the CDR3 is TGTGCCAGCAGTTTCCAGGACAGGCTCTCCTACAATGAGCAGTTCTTC.

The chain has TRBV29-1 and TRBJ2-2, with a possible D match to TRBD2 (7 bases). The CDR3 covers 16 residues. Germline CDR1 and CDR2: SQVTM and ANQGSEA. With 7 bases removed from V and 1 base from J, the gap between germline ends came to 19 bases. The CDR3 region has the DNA TGCAGCGCCCACCTTCGGGGGGCCTTGAACACCGGGGAGCTGTTTTTT. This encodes CSAHLRGALNTGELFF.

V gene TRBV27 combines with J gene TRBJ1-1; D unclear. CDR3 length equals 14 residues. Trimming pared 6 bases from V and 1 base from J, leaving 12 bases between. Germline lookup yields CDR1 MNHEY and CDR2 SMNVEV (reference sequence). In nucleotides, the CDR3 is TGTGCCAGCAGCTCCCCCACATCGAACACTGAAGCTTTCTTT. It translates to CASSSPTSNTEAFF.

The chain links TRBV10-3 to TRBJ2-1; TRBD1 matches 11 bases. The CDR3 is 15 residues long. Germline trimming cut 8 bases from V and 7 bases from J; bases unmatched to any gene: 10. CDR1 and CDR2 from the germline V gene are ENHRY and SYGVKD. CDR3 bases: TGTGCCATCCCTAAAGGGGACAGGGGGAGGAATGAGCAGTTCTTC. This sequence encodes CAIPKGDRGRNEQFF.

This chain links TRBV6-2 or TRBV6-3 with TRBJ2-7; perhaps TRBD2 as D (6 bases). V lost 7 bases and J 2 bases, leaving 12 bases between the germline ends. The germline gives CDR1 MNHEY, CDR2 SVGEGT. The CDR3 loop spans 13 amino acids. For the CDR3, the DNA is TGTGCCAGCACTAGACTAGTCGCCTACGAGCAGTACTTC. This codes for CASTRLVAYEQYF.

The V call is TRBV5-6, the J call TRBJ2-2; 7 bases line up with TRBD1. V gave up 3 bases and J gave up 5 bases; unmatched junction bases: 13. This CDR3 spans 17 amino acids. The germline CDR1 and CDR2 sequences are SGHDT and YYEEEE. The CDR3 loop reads CASSSPPGGRGTGELFF. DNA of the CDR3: TGTGCCAGCAGCTCCCCCCCAGGGGGTAGAGGGACCGGGGAGCTGTTTTTT.